The 30 T cell receptor beta chains below were found in one sample sequenced in a study of T cell responses to AZD1222 COVID-19 vaccine. Repertoires were generated with immunoSEQ multiplex PCR, while TCRdb's copy carries only in-frame clones and drops some. This repertoire shows roughly 81,000 clones, around 86% found once; its top ten account for approximately 7.9%. Here the sequenced sample was peripheral blood, taken on day 0 of AZD1222 vaccination. The source of these receptors is an adult in good health.

The V and J genes are TRBV20-1 and TRBJ2-4, with a weak D call TRBD2 (6 bases). The ends were cut back, 3 bases at V and 3 bases at J, with 15 bases in the middle. This CDR3 has 15 residues. The germline V gene has CDR1 DFQATT and CDR2 SNEGSKA (reference sequence). CDR3 DNA sequence: TGCAGTGCTAGTATTGAGATTAGCGGCAAAAACATTCAGTACTTC. Translating gives CSASIEISGKNIQYF.

This sequence joins TRBV7-8 and TRBJ1-3, with D uncertain. The CDR3 sequence is 15 residues long. Germline values: CDR1 SGHVS, CDR2 FQNEAQ. Trimming removed 5 bases at V and 0 bases at J, with 11 bases between. CDR3 in amino acids: CASSANRISGNTIYF. For the CDR3, the DNA is TGTGCCAGCAGCGCCAACAGAATCTCTGGAAACACCATATATTTT.

The chain has TRBV6-1 and TRBJ2-2; D remains ambiguous. The CDR3 loop spans 13 amino acids. V gave up 3 bases and J gave up 2 bases, with 4 bases separating them. Germline V CDR1 and CDR2: MNHNS, SASEGT. CDR3 bases: TGTGCCAGCAGTGACCATAACACCGGGGAGCTGTTTTTT. Amino acid sequence: CASSDHNTGELFF.

The gene calls are TRBV19 and TRBJ2-5; D tentatively fits TRBD1 or TRBD2 (5 bases each). This CDR3 region has 13 residues. Germline V gene sequence: CDR1 LNHDA, CDR2 SQIVND (reference sequence). Trimming took off 5 bases at V and 5 bases at J, with 12 bases between the two ends. CDR3 sequence reads: CASSGAGGETQYF. The CDR3 DNA follows: TGTGCCAGTAGTGGGGCAGGAGGTGAGACCCAGTACTTC.

The genes are TRBV7-7 and TRBJ2-2; no reliable D call. Deletions cut 5 bases from V and 0 bases from J, with 13 bases between. CDR3 length: 16 residues. Per the germline V gene, CDR1 is SSHAT and CDR2 is FNYEAQ (reference sequence). CDR3 residues: CASSPSMASNTGELFF. The CDR3 DNA reads as TGTGCCAGCAGCCCCTCGATGGCGTCGAACACCGGGGAGCTGTTTTTT.

This chain connects TRBV7-9 to TRBJ2-3, with no clear D. The CDR3 length is 12 residues. Trimming shortened V by 0 bases and J by 6 bases, and 4 bases separated the two germline ends. The germline V gene has CDR1 SEHNR and CDR2 FQNEAQ (reference sequence). CDR3 loop: CASSLASDTQYF. CDR3 nucleotide sequence: TGTGCCAGCAGCTTAGCCTCTGATACGCAGTATTTT.

This clone has just one count. The rearrangement links TRBV4-2 to TRBJ2-2; TRBD2 agrees at 8 bases. Unmatched junction bases numbered 13, after V lost 4 bases and J lost 3 bases. This CDR3 has 18 amino acids. Germline V gene data show CDR1 as LGHNA and CDR2 as YNFKEQ. CDR3 nucleotide sequence: TGTGCCAGCAGCCCCACCTGGCGGGAGCGGGAGCACACCGGGGAGCTGTTTTTT. Its protein product is CASSPTWREREHTGELFF.

The chain has TRBV5-6 and TRBJ2-1; no clear D. The CDR3 length is 15 residues. The germline V gene has CDR1 SGHDT and CDR2 YYEEEE. Trimming cost V 1 base and J 1 base, with 9 bases left between them. This CDR3 is CASSLRGDSYNEQFF. The CDR3 nucleotides read TGTGCCAGCAGCTTGCGTGGAGATTCCTACAATGAGCAGTTCTTC.

The chain joins TRBV7-3 to TRBJ1-2; the D gene is possibly TRBD1 (5 bases). The CDR3 contains 14 residues. The germline V gene has CDR1 SGHTA and CDR2 FQGTGA. V lost 2 bases to trimming and J lost 3 bases, with 10 bases between them. CDR3 protein: CASSLGGGDYGYTF. The CDR3, as DNA: TGTGCCAGCAGCTTAGGGGGAGGGGACTATGGCTACACCTTC.

This clone was seen only once. This chain connects TRBV27 to TRBJ2-7, with 9 bases that match TRBD1. CDR1 and CDR2 (germline): MNHEY, SMNVEV (reference sequence). V lost 6 bases and J lost 7; bases outside the gene matches: 13. The CDR3 length is 15 residues. CDR3 amino acids: CASREGAGQGGEQYF. CDR3 in DNA: TGTGCCAGCAGGGAAGGAGCGGGACAGGGCGGGGAGCAGTACTTC.

The V and J genes are TRBV6-4 and TRBJ2-1, with D possibly being TRBD1 or TRBD2 (6 bases each). The CDR3 sequence is 15 residues long. V lost 6 bases and J lost 0, with 12 bases in between. Germline V gene sequence: CDR1 MRHNA, CDR2 SNTAGT. Here the CDR3 reads CASSSEGGSYNEQFF. DNA for the CDR3: TGTGCCAGCAGCTCAGAGGGGGGCTCCTACAATGAGCAGTTCTTC.

CDR3 bases: TGTGCCAGCAGCGCCCGACTAGCGGGAGAGGGGGCACAGGATACGCAGTATTTT. Its protein product is CASSARLAGEGAQDTQYF. This chain connects TRBV21-1 to TRBJ2-3; the D call in the table, TRBD2, was not verified against the DNA. TRBV21-1 is termed a pseudogene. The CDR3 is 18 residues long.

The chain employs TRBV9 and TRBJ2-5, with D possibly being TRBD1 or TRBD2 (5 bases each). V was pared by 0 bases and J by 5 bases, with 14 bases between. The CDR3 is 15 residues long. CDR1 SGDLS and CDR2 YYNGEE come from the germline V gene. The CDR3 loop reads CASSVEGRVLETQYF. The CDR3 region has the DNA TGTGCCAGCAGCGTAGAGGGGCGGGTTTTGGAGACCCAGTACTTC.

The sample holds one count of this clone. V usage is TRBV6-5 and J usage is TRBJ1-1; a possible D gene is TRBD1 (5 bases). V shed 2 bases and J shed 2 bases, with 6 bases lying between them. CDR1 and CDR2 from the germline V gene are MNHEY and SVGAGI. The CDR3 extends over 13 amino acids. The CDR3 sequence: CASSYRDNTEAFF. CDR3 sequence (DNA): TGTGCCAGCAGTTACCGGGACAACACTGAAGCTTTCTTT.

J is TRBJ1-2 and V is TRBV5-6; D not certain. CDR3 length equals 12 residues. The V end was cut by 6 bases, the J end by 7 bases, with 13 bases between. Germline CDR1 is SGHDT and CDR2 is YYEEEE. CDR3 in amino acids: CASTTVEGGYTF. The CDR3 DNA sequence: TGTGCCAGCACGACGGTGGAAGGTGGCTACACCTTC.

The chain couples TRBV11-3 to TRBJ2-3, with a weak D call TRBD1 (6 bases). The CDR3 spans 18 residues. Trimming took 0 bases from V and 1 from J, leaving 17 bases between them. Germline V gene sequence: CDR1 SGHNT, CDR2 YENEEA. The DNA for the CDR3 is TGTGCCAGCAGCTTAGATTCCCAGGGGTTAGGTGGCACAGATACGCAGTATTTT. Protein product: CASSLDSQGLGGTDTQYF. Variable domain in full (rest from reference TRBV11-3 and TRBJ2-3): EAGVVQSPRYKIIEKKQPVAFWCNPISGHNTLYWYLQNLGQGPELLIRYENEEAVDDSQLPKDRFSAERLKGVDSTLKIQPAELGDSAVYLCASSLDSQGLGGTDTQYFGPGTRLTVL.

The chain joins TRBV28 to TRBJ1-1; weak D call: TRBD1 (6 bases). Per germline, CDR1 MDHEN and CDR2 SYDVKM. This CDR3 has 13 residues. Trimming pared 4 bases from V and 8 bases from J, leaving 14 bases between. CDR3 nucleotides: TGTGCCAGCAGTTCCCCAACAGGGCCAGAAGCTTTCTTT. This sequence encodes CASSSPTGPEAFF. Using reference TRBV28 and TRBJ1-1 for the parts outside the CDR3, the full variable domain is DVKVTQSSRYLVKRTGEKVFLECVQDMDHENMFWYRQDPGLGLRLIYFSYDVKMKEKGDIPEGYSVSREKKERFSLILESASTNQTSMYLCASSSPTGPEAFFGQGTRLTVV.

V and J are TRBV2 and TRBJ2-7, with TRBD1 as a possible D gene (5 bases). Trimming removed 5 bases at V and 2 bases at J, with 7 bases between. The CDR3 contains 12 residues. Per germline, CDR1 SNHLY and CDR2 FYNNEI. In DNA, the CDR3 is TGTGCCAGCAGTTTGGACACCTACGAGCAGTACTTC. Translated: CASSLDTYEQYF.

This clone was counted once. This chain joins TRBV28 and TRBJ1-5; TRBD1 aligns across 8 bases. The V and J ends lost 6 bases and 0 bases, in that order; junction bases with no gene match: 10. The CDR3 totals 17 residues. Germline lookup yields CDR1 MDHEN and CDR2 SYDVKM. The CDR3 loop reads CASRGGTGFFSNQPQHF. The CDR3, as DNA: TGTGCCAGCAGGGGGGGGACAGGATTTTTTAGCAATCAGCCCCAGCATTTT. The full variable domain, completed using reference TRBV28 and TRBJ1-5, is DVKVTQSSRYLVKRTGEKVFLECVQDMDHENMFWYRQDPGLGLRLIYFSYDVKMKEKGDIPEGYSVSREKKERFSLILESASTNQTSMYLCASRGGTGFFSNQPQHFGDGTRLSIL.

The chain employs TRBV7-8 and TRBJ1-5; D remains ambiguous. V dropped 1 base and J dropped 2 bases, with 12 bases sitting between them. Per germline, CDR1 SGHVS and CDR2 FQNEAQ. This CDR3 is built from 16 residues. The CDR3 is CASSLGAAKGNQPQHF. The CDR3 DNA is TGTGCCAGCAGCTTAGGGGCAGCCAAGGGCAATCAGCCCCAGCATTTT.

The chain joins TRBV10-3 to TRBJ2-7; D is perhaps TRBD2 (6 bases). The CDR3 loop spans 15 amino acids. Germline V CDR1 and CDR2: ENHRY, SYGVKD. Trimming removed 0 bases at V and 3 bases at J, with 12 bases between. Here the CDR3 DNA reads TGTGCCATCAGTGAGTCGGCGGGATTATTCTACGAGCAGTACTTC. This translates into CAISESAGLFYEQYF.

CDR3 residues: CASSSLGGYEQYF. In nucleotides, the CDR3 is TGTGCCAGCAGCTCCCTTGGGGGCTACGAGCAGTACTTC. The rearrangement uses TRBV28 and TRBJ2-7; D assignment may be TRBD1 or TRBD2 (5 bases each). V shed 6 bases and J shed 3 bases, with 12 bases lying between them. The CDR3 extends over 13 amino acids. From germline, CDR1 is MDHEN and CDR2 SYDVKM.

The V gene is TRBV7-3, the J gene TRBJ2-4; no clear D. Trimming left V 4 bases short and J 1 base short, with 14 bases between. Germline V gene sequence: CDR1 SGHTA, CDR2 FQGTGA. This CDR3 region has 16 residues. DNA for the CDR3: TGTGCCAGCAGCTCTCCCGAGCCAGCGGCCAAAAACATTCAGTACTTC. Encoded protein: CASSSPEPAAKNIQYF.

This clone was seen more than once but under ten times. The genes are TRBV28 and TRBJ1-2; 10 bases align to TRBD1. The junction had 21 bases not matched to a gene; V was cut back by 6 bases and J by 8 bases. The CDR3 extends over 18 amino acids. Germline CDR1 reads MDHEN; CDR2 reads SYDVKM. This CDR3 reads CASRPTGGAGAYGGGYTF. CDR3 sequence (DNA): TGTGCCAGCAGGCCGACAGGGGGCGCTGGTGCTTATGGAGGGGGCTACACCTTC.

J is TRBJ1-5 and V is TRBV7-9; D gene unclear. Trimming removed 3 bases from V and 7 bases from J, with 10 bases in between. The CDR3 is 13 amino acids. Germline CDR1 SEHNR, CDR2 FQNEAQ (reference sequence). CDR3 region: CASSLSSAQPQHF. The CDR3 DNA reads as TGTGCCAGCAGCTTGAGTAGCGCGCAGCCCCAGCATTTT.

The rearrangement uses TRBV18 and TRBJ2-7, with D possibly TRBD1 on 6 matching bases. Trimming left V 4 bases short and J 4 bases short, with 11 bases between. The CDR3 covers 13 residues. From germline, CDR1 is KGHSH and CDR2 LQKENI. The DNA for the CDR3 is TGTGCCAGCTCACGGGACCAGGGGTACGAGCAGTACTTC. Protein: CASSRDQGYEQYF.

The rearrangement links TRBV7-3 to TRBJ2-3; perhaps TRBD2 as D (6 bases). The CDR3 has 14 amino acids. Looked up from germline, CDR1 is SGHTA and CDR2 is FQGTGA. V gave up 3 bases and J gave up 2 bases, with 9 bases separating them. The CDR3 DNA is TGTGCCAGCAGCTTGGGACTTTCCACAGATACGCAGTATTTT. Translation: CASSLGLSTDTQYF.

This clone was counted once. This chain connects TRBV15 to TRBJ2-1; TRBD2 matches at 9 bases. The CDR3 spans 17 residues. The germline V gene has CDR1 LNHNV and CDR2 YYDKDF (reference sequence). Trimming took 0 bases from V and 7 from J; bases not matched to a gene: 10. This chain's CDR3 is CATSRDSAGGPRNEQFF. As DNA, the CDR3 is TGTGCCACCAGCAGAGATAGCGCGGGAGGGCCGAGGAATGAGCAGTTCTTC.

CDR3 sequence reads: CASKGQGRTEAFF. The CDR3 DNA reads TGTGCCAGCAAAGGACAGGGTCGAACTGAAGCTTTCTTT. V is TRBV2 and J is TRBJ1-1; 8 nucleotides align to TRBD1. The CDR3 has 13 residues. Germline V gene lookup returns CDR1 SNHLY and CDR2 FYNNEI. The V and J ends lost 7 bases and 5 bases, in that order; junction bases with no gene match: 6.

The chain carries TRBV5-1 and TRBJ2-1, with 9 nucleotides matching TRBD2. CDR3 size: 16 residues. The ends lost 4 bases at V and 7 bases at J; junction bases unmatched: 12. The germline gives CDR1 SGHRS, CDR2 YFSETQ. CDR3 bases: TGCGCCAGCAGCCTGGGGACTAGCCGGGTGGGGAATGAGCAGTTCTTC. Translated, it gives CASSLGTSRVGNEQFF.